This T cell receptor (beta chain) originates from a study of OX40 agonist ivuxolimab in advanced cancers. Concerning the study at large: Ivuxolimab, which targeted the costimulatory receptor OX40 (CD134), was an agonistic, fully human IgG2 monoclonal antibody. Intravenous ivuxolimab was administered to patients every 2 weeks at six dose levels: 0.01, 0.1, 0.3, 1.5, 3 and 10 mg/kg. Partial responses occurred in three dose-escalation patients: two with cutaneous melanoma and one with hepatocellular carcinoma. The paper describes the monotherapy dose-escalation part (N = 52 patients) of the phase I trial of ivuxolimab. Prior anti-PD-1, anti-PD-L1 or anti-CTLA-4 therapy was permitted, and checkpoint inhibitors had been received by about 44% of dose-escalation patients. The purpose of peripheral TCRbeta sequencing was to test whether ivuxolimab changed TCR sequence diversity and led to clonal T-cell expansion. In the dose-escalation cohort, around four fifths of patients were male, and the mean age was approximately 60 years, with a range of roughly 23 to 85. Among the approximately 50 dose-escalation patients, 19 had hepatocellular carcinoma, roughly 15 melanoma, 9 renal cell carcinoma and 9 head and neck cancer. Paper-wide results and their limitations: After ivuxolimab, expanded clones were on average more numerous among CD8+ T cells than among CD4+ T cells. At doses of 0.1 to 3.0 mg/kg, clonal expansion of both CD4+ and CD8+ T cells in blood was seen between baseline and week 6. Low levels of normalized T-cell clonal expansion were also seen in some nonresponding patients. Antigen specificity was not determined for the clonally expanded peripheral T cells. In partial responders in the 0.1-3.0 mg/kg groups, normalized peripheral clonal expansion was found to be among the lowest, especially among CD8+ T cells.

The junction shows trimming of 6 bases on V and 4 bases on J, plus 17 bases between the germline ends. Via the germline V gene, CDR1 is SQVTM and CDR2 ANQGSEA. The CDR3, cysteine through phenylalanine, is 14 amino acids long. Only the CDR3 DNA stays, 42 bases, in frame from base 1. For sequencing of the TCRbeta CDR3 region, genomic DNA was extracted from the sorted cells. TCRbeta CDR3 regions were sequenced using the immunoSEQ Assay. TCRdb obtained this table from immuneACCESS and retained in-frame rearrangements with V and J assigned. These tables miss some clones; where compared with another copy, unresolved V genes account for less than half of the shortfall, and the remainder is unexplained. The sample table holds about 79,000 clones, of which 90% were seen once. The ten largest clonotypes hold 0.33% of the sample. Of note for this clone: This clone's antigen is unknown. Qualities for individual bases were not recorded, and no much larger clone is one base off.

Patients with a history of autoimmune disease or receiving systemic immunosuppression were excluded from the trial. Peripheral blood for TCR sequencing was collected from all dose cohorts at baseline, on cycle 4 day 1, and on cycle 7 day 1. Samples were obtained from an open-label, multicenter, first-in-human phase I dose-escalation trial of ivuxolimab. Adults with locally advanced or metastatic melanoma, renal cell carcinoma, hepatocellular carcinoma or head and neck squamous cell carcinoma were enrolled in the trial. Before TCR sequencing, CD4+ T cells and CD8+ T cells were sorted from peripheral blood as separate populations.

The receptor's source is an adult with an advanced solid tumor such as melanoma, head and neck, liver or kidney cancer. The specimen was CD4+ or CD8+ T cells sorted from blood, collected in a trial of the OX40 agonist ivuxolimab. The chain is encoded by TRBV29-1 joined to TRBJ2-3; TRBD2 is possibly the D segment (7 matching bases). The CDR3 region reads CSVVRGGGPDTQYF. Read as DNA, the sequence is TGCAGCGTCGTCCGTGGGGGGGGCCCAGATACGCAGTATTTT.